Sequencing of this TCR beta chain was carried out in a study of cytomegalovirus exposure and HLA in healthy donors. Study information: One earlier analysis, a look at roughly 180 million T cells, found fewer than 140 million unique TCR beta sequences.

This clone has just one count. A multiplex PCR was run with 60 Vbeta primers and 13 Jbeta primers. Method: immunoSEQ multiplex PCR; TCRdb's copy keeps in-frame clones and lacks some. The repertoire consists of 100,000 to 150,000 clones, with 81% occurring once and the leading ten covering about 1.8%. The TCR was taken from a man between 18 and 35 years old in good health and CMV-seronegative. Sequencing input: PBMCs.

The CDR3 spells CASSLGLAGRSDTQYF. CDR3 in DNA: TGTGCCAGCAGCTTAGGACTAGCGGGGAGGTCAGATACGCAGTATTTT. V and J are TRBV7-9 and TRBJ2-3, with 11 bases fitting TRBD2. The CDR3 totals 16 residues. Germline CDR1 reads SEHNR; CDR2 reads FQNEAQ (reference sequence). V gave up 1 base and J gave up 4 bases; unmatched junction bases: 4.